This TCR beta chain is drawn from a study of cytomegalovirus exposure and HLA in healthy donors. A multiplex PCR was run with 60 Vbeta primers and 13 Jbeta primers. Clones were read by immunoSEQ multiplex PCR, and TCRdb kept only the in-frame ones, dropping some. The sample carries 190,000 or so clones, 80% recorded once. As regards this clone: Antigen specificity is unknown.

The CDR3 has 14 amino acids. In germline, CDR1 is SGHAT, CDR2 FQDESV (reference sequence). The germline V and J ends were trimmed by 5 bases and 0 bases, with 11 bases remaining between them. Whole-study results and caveats: The Asian-associated ancestry cluster reportedly had fewer N-insertions than the roughly 720-donor mean in a later analysis.

The chain employs TRBV11-1 and TRBJ2-7; D remains ambiguous. Sequencing was performed on PBMCs. The TCR originated in a boy younger than 18 in good health and CMV-seronegative. This CDR3 is CASSPSVDSYEQYF. DNA for the CDR3: TGTGCCAGCAGCCCGAGCGTGGACTCCTACGAGCAGTACTTC.